The entry below describes one T cell receptor (beta chain). CDR3 length: 15 residues. Germline lookup yields CDR1 SGHTA and CDR2 FQGNSA. Trimming stripped 1 base from V and 2 bases from J, with 11 bases between. This entry belongs to a study of blood T cell repertoires in COVID-19. TCRdb's copy holds only in-frame clones and misses some; the assay was immunoSEQ multiplex PCR. The sample lists about 230,000 clones; about 90% were seen once. The origin of this receptor is a man aged 25 to 40 who had recovered from COVID-19. Sequencing was performed on PBMCs or T cells enriched from blood (not recorded which). This chain connects TRBV7-2 to TRBJ1-2; D is possibly TRBD1 (5 bases). CDR3 nucleotides: TGTGCCAGCAGCTTAGTGGCAGGGTCGAACTATGGCTACACCTTC. It translates to CASSLVAGSNYGYTF.